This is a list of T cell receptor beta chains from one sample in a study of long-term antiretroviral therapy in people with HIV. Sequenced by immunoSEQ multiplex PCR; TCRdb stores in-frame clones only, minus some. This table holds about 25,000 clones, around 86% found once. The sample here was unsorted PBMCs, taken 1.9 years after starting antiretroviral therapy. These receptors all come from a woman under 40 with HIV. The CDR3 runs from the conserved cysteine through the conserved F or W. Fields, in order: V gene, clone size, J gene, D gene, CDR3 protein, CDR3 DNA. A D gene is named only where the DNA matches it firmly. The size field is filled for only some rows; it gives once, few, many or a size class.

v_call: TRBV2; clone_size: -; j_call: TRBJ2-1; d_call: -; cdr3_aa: CASIMTRDLNEQFF; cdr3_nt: TGTGCCAGCATCATGACTAGGGACCTAAATGAGCAGTTCTTC
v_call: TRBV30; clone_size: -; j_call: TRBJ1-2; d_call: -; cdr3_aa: CAWDGHGYTF; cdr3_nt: TGTGCCTGGGACGGCCATGGCTACACCTTC
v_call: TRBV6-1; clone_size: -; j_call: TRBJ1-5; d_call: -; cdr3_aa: CASEGSRNQPQHF; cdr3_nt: TGTGCCAGTGAAGGTAGTCGCAATCAGCCCCAGCATTTT
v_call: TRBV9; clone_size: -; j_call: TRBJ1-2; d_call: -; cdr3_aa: CASSEDGGYTF; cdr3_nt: TGTGCCAGTAGCGAGGATGGGGGCTACACCTTC
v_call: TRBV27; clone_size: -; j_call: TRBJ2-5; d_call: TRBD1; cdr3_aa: CASSSRTTGETQYF; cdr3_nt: TGTGCCAGCAGTTCCCGGACGACAGGGGAGACCCAGTACTTC
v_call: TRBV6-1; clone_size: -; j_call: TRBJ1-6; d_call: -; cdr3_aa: CASSESGFGGYNSPLHF; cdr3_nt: TGTGCCAGCAGTGAGAGTGGGTTCGGTGGGTATAATTCACCCCTCCACTTT
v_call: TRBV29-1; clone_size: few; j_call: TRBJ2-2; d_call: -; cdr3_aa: CSLYSRTGELFF; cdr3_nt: TGCAGCCTTTACAGTCGCACCGGGGAGCTGTTTTTT
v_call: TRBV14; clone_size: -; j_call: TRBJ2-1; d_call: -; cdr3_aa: CASSQDNTHNEQFF; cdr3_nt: TGTGCCAGCAGCCAAGATAACACTCACAATGAGCAGTTCTTC
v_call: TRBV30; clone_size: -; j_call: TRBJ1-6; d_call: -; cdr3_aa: CAWSPGESPLHF; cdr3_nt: TGTGCCTGGAGTCCAGGGGAATCACCCCTCCACTTT
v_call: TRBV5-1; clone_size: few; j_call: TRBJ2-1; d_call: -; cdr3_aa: CASSFSGKIYNEQFF; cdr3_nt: TGCGCCAGCAGCTTTTCAGGGAAAATTTACAATGAGCAGTTCTTC
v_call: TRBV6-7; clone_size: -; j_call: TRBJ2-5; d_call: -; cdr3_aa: CASSQSLWRKTQYF; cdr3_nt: TGTGCCAGCAGTCAAAGTTTATGGAGGAAGACCCAGTACTTC
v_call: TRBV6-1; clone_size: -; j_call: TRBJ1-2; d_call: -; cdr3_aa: CASSLQGWRGYTF; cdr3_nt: TGTGCCAGCAGTCTACAGGGATGGCGTGGCTACACCTTC
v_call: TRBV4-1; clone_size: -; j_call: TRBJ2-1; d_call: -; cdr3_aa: CASSSGEGAPYNEQFF; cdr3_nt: TGCGCCAGCAGCTCGGGGGAGGGGGCCCCCTACAATGAGCAGTTCTTC
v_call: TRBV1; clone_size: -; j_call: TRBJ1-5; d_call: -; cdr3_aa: CTRSGLNQPQHF; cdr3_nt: TGCACCAGATCAGGGTTAAATCAGCCCCAGCATTTT
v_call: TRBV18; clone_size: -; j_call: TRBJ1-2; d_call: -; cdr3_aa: CASSPGQIYGYTF; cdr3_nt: TGTGCCAGCTCACCAGGACAGATCTATGGCTACACCTTC
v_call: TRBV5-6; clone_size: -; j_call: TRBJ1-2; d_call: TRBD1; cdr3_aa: CASSFTGQVAGFHYGYTF; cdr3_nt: TGTGCCAGCAGCTTTACAGGACAGGTGGCGGGGTTTCACTATGGCTACACCTTC
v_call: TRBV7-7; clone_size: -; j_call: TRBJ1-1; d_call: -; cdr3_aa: CASTLISGTANTEAFF; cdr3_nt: TGTGCCAGCACCCTAATATCCGGGACGGCTAACACTGAAGCTTTCTTT
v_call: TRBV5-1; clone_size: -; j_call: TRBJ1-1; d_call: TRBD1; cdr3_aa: CASSSGTGANTEAFF; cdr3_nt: TGCGCCAGCAGTAGTGGGACAGGGGCGAACACTGAAGCTTTCTTT
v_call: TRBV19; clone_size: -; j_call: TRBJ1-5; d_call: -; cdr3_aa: CASSSTPDSVNQPQHF; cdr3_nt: TGTGCCAGTAGTTCTACCCCGGACAGCGTCAATCAGCCCCAGCATTTT
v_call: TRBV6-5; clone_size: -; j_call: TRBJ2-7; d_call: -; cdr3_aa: CASSYSGKGLPYEQYF; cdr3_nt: TGTGCCAGCAGTTACTCCGGAAAGGGCCTTCCCTACGAGCAGTACTTC
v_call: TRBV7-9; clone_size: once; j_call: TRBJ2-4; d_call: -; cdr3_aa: CASSPEGWDIQYF; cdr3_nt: TGTGCCAGCAGCCCAGAGGGCTGGGACATTCAGTACTTC
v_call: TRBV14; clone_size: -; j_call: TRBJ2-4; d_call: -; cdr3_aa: CARGYIQYF; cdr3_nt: TGTGCCAGGGGCTACATTCAGTACTTC
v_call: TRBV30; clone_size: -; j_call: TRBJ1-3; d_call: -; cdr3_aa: CAGWQGSDTIYF; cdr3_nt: TGTGCCGGGTGGCAGGGATCGGACACCATATATTTT
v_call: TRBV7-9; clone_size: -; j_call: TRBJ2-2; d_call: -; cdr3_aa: CASSLNTANTGELFF; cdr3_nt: TGTGCCAGCAGCTTAAACACAGCGAACACCGGGGAGCTGTTTTTT
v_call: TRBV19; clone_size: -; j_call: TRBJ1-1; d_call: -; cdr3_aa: CASSARADTEAFF; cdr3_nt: TGTGCCAGTAGTGCCAGGGCAGACACTGAAGCTTTCTTT
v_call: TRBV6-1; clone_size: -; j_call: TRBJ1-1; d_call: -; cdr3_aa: CASSEDLVLRNTEAFF; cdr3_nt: TGTGCCAGCAGTGAAGATTTGGTTCTGCGGAACACTGAAGCTTTCTTT
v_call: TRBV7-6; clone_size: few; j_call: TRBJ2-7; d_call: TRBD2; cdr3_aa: CASSPRGERDRSYEQYF; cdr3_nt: TGTGCCAGCAGCCCCCGAGGTGAGCGGGACCGATCCTACGAGCAGTACTTC
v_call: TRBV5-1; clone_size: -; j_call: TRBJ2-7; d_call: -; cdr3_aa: CASSVGETYEQYF; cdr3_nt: TGCGCCAGCAGCGTCGGGGAGACCTACGAGCAGTACTTC
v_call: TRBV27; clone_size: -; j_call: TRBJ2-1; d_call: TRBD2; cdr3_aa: CASSFSGGYNEQFF; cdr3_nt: TGTGCCAGCAGTTTTAGCGGGGGCTACAATGAGCAGTTCTTC
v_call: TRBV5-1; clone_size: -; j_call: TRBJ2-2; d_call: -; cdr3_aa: CASSNRDILLNTGELFF; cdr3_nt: TGCGCCAGCAGCAACCGGGACATCCTCTTGAACACCGGGGAGCTGTTTTTT
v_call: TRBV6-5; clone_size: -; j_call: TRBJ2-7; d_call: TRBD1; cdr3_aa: CASSDRGPYEQYF; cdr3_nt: TGTGCCAGCAGCGACAGGGGGCCCTACGAGCAGTACTTC
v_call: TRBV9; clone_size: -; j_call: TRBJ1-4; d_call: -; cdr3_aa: CASSLNTGSAGEKLFF; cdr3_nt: TGTGCCAGCAGCCTTAACACAGGAAGCGCGGGTGAAAAACTGTTTTTT
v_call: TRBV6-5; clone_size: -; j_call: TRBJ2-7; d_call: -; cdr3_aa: CASSSFSALDEQYF; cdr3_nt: TGTGCCAGCAGTAGCTTCTCAGCCTTAGACGAGCAGTACTTC
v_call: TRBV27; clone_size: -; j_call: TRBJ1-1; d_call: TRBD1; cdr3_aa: CASSSRGTGNTEAFF; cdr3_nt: TGTGCCAGCAGTTCTCGCGGGACAGGGAACACTGAAGCTTTCTTT
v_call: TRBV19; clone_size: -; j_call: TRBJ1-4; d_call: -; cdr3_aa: CASSMRGRGNEKLFF; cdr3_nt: TGTGCCAGTAGTATGCGGGGGCGAGGTAATGAAAAACTGTTTTTT
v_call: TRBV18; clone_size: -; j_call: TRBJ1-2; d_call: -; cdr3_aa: CASSRGGPYGYTF; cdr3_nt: TGTGCCAGCTCAAGAGGGGGGCCCTATGGCTACACCTTC
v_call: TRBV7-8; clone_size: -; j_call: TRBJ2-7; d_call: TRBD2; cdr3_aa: CASSPGLVYEQYF; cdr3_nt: TGTGCCAGCAGCCCCGGACTAGTATACGAGCAGTACTTC
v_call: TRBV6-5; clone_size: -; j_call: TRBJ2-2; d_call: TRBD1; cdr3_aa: CASSPNPGQPGELFF; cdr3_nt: TGTGCCAGCAGTCCAAATCCGGGACAGCCCGGGGAGCTGTTTTTT
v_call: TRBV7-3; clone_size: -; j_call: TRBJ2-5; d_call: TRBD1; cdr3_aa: CASSLDRKGGETQYF; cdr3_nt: TGTGCCAGCAGCTTGGACAGGAAAGGGGGAGAGACCCAGTACTTC
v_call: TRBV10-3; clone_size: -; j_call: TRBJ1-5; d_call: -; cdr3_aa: CAISEGRGNHQPQHF; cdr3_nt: TGTGCCATCAGTGAGGGGAGAGGGAATCATCAGCCCCAGCATTTT
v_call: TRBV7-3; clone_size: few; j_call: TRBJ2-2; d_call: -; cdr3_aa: CASSLDTGELFF; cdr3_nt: TGTGCCAGCAGCTTAGACACCGGGGAGCTGTTTTTT
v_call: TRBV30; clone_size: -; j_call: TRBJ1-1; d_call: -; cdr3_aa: CAWRGDAGGAAEAFF; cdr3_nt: TGTGCCTGGAGAGGTGATGCGGGGGGGGCAGCTGAAGCTTTCTTT
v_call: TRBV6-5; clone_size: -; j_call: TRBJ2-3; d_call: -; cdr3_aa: CASSYSRTDTDTQYF; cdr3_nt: TGTGCCAGCAGTTACTCGAGGACAGACACAGATACGCAGTATTTT
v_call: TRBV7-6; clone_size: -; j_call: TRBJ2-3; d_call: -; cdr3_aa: CASSFSPSTDTQYF; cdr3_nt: TGTGCCAGCAGCTTCAGCCCTAGCACAGATACGCAGTATTTT